These 31 T cell receptor beta chains came from one sample sequenced in a study of Ad26.COV2.S vaccination and SARS-CoV-2 variants. The repertoire was sequenced with immunoSEQ multiplex PCR; TCRdb's copy has only in-frame clones and lacks some. The sample consists of around 300,000 clones, around 89% of them appearing once. The treatment: roughly 19 received Ad26.COV2.S at low or high dose, single or two shots; 5 received placebo; per-sample allocation not given. Day 63 following the first vaccine or placebo injection was when the samples were taken. The sequencing used peripheral blood, collected in a trial of Ad26.COV2.S vaccine versus placebo. All receptors come from a person aged 18 to 65 who received the Ad26.COV2.S COVID-19 vaccine or a placebo.

V is TRBV28 and J is TRBJ2-3; 8 bases fit TRBD2. Per the germline V gene, CDR1 is MDHEN and CDR2 is SYDVKM. V lost 5 bases, J lost 5 bases, and 9 bases stayed unmatched. The length of the CDR3 is 15 residues. The CDR3 reads CASSDTSGAGDTQYF. As DNA, the CDR3 is TGTGCCAGCAGTGACACTAGCGGAGCGGGAGATACGCAGTATTTT.

The rearrangement joins TRBV7-2 to TRBJ1-2; D is ambiguous. The CDR3 consists of 14 residues. Trimming pared 2 bases from V and 3 bases from J, leaving 10 bases between. Germline values: CDR1 SGHTA, CDR2 FQGNSA. The CDR3 region is CASSLMREDYGYTF. The DNA of the CDR3 is TGTGCCAGCAGCTTAATGAGGGAAGACTATGGCTACACCTTC.

This chain links TRBV19 with TRBJ1-5, with D tentatively TRBD1 (6 bases). From germline, CDR1 is LNHDA and CDR2 SQIVND (reference sequence). Trimming left V 3 bases short and J 7 bases short, with 16 bases between. This CDR3 contains 15 residues. The CDR3 region is CASSIRRQEVQPQHF. The CDR3 DNA sequence: TGTGCCAGTAGTATTAGGCGACAGGAAGTACAGCCCCAGCATTTT.

The chain recombines TRBV11-3 with TRBJ2-1; D ambiguous. This CDR3 spans 13 amino acids. CDR1 SGHNT and CDR2 YENEEA come from the germline V gene. The V and J ends lost 4 bases and 6 bases respectively, with 10 bases between them. For the CDR3, the DNA is TGTGCCAGCAGCTCGATATCGGGCAATGAGCAGTTCTTC. Translating gives CASSSISGNEQFF.

The chain is built from TRBV7-2 and TRBJ1-2; weak D call: TRBD1 (5 bases). Trimming shortened V by 3 bases and J by 2 bases, and 7 bases separated the two germline ends. This CDR3 region has 13 residues. Germline CDR1 reads SGHTA; CDR2 reads FQGNSA. The CDR3 spells CASSLTENYGYTF. In DNA, the CDR3 is TGTGCCAGCAGCTTGACAGAGAACTATGGCTACACCTTC.

V usage is TRBV6-1 and J usage is TRBJ1-1, with a possible D match to TRBD1 (5 bases). Trimming shortened V by 2 bases and J by 1 base, and 14 bases separated the two germline ends. Germline loops: CDR1 MNHNS, CDR2 SASEGT. The CDR3 is made up of 16 amino acids. DNA of the CDR3: TGTGCCAGCAGTGAAAAAAGGACATTTTCGAACACTGAAGCTTTCTTT. Its protein is CASSEKRTFSNTEAFF.

This rearrangement joins TRBV19 to TRBJ1-1; 9 positions match TRBD1. Looked up from germline, CDR1 is LNHDA and CDR2 is SQIVND (reference sequence). This CDR3 has 15 residues. Unmatched junction bases numbered 3, after V lost 2 bases and J lost 2 bases. The CDR3 spells CASSILGQGNTEAFF. The CDR3 bases are TGTGCCAGTAGTATATTGGGACAGGGTAACACTGAAGCTTTCTTT.

J is TRBJ1-2 and V is TRBV19; the match to TRBD1 covers 8 bases. The germline CDR1 and CDR2 sequences are LNHDA and SQIVND (reference sequence). The CDR3 is 13 residues long. After removal of 4 bases from V and 4 bases from J, the junction contained 2 bases not matched to a gene. The CDR3 nucleotides read TGTGCCAGTAGTACTGGACAGGGCTATGGCTACACCTTC. It yields the protein CASSTGQGYGYTF.

The V and J genes are TRBV6-1 and TRBJ1-4, with 7 bases aligning to TRBD1. Germline CDR1 MNHNS, CDR2 SASEGT. The V and J ends lost 2 bases and 5 bases, in that order; junction bases with no gene match: 2. This CDR3 is built from 14 residues. CDR3 amino acids: CASSESTGNEKLFF. For the CDR3, the DNA is TGTGCCAGCAGTGAATCGACAGGGAATGAAAAACTGTTTTTT.

The chain couples TRBV11-1 to TRBJ2-2; no definite D call. V was cut by 0 bases and J by 8 bases, with 10 bases left in between. Germline V gene sequence: CDR1 SGHAT, CDR2 FQDESV (reference sequence). CDR3 size: 14 residues. As DNA, the CDR3 is TGTGCCAGCAGCTTAGCGCCTTGGTCTGGGGAGCTGTTTTTT. Protein: CASSLAPWSGELFF.

The J gene is TRBJ2-1, the V gene TRBV7-9; no definite D call. This CDR3 has 17 amino acids. Between the trimmed V and J ends, which lost 2 bases and 0 bases, there was a span of 14 bases. Germline V CDR1 and CDR2: SEHNR, FQNEAQ (reference sequence). The CDR3 DNA reads TGTGCCAGCAGCTTATCCCCCCGTGGTAGCTCCTACAATGAGCAGTTCTTC. The encoded protein is CASSLSPRGSSYNEQFF.

This clone has just one count. V is TRBV25-1 and J is TRBJ1-6; a weak D match, TRBD1 (6 bases). This CDR3 has 13 residues. Germline assignment: CDR1 MGHDK and CDR2 SYGVNS. V was trimmed by 6 bases and J by 7 bases, leaving 10 bases between them. The CDR3 sequence: CASRGAWNSPLHF. For the CDR3, the DNA is TGTGCCAGCAGGGGGGCTTGGAATTCACCCCTCCACTTT. Complete variable domain (other parts from reference TRBV25-1 and TRBJ1-6): EADIYQTPRYLVIGTGKKITLECSQTMGHDKMYWYQQDPGMELHLIHYSYGVNSTEKGDLSSESTVSRIRTEHFPLTLESARPSHTSQYLCASRGAWNSPLHFGNGTRLTVT.

The CDR3 is CASNAGSADTQYF. As DNA, the CDR3 is TGTGCCAGCAATGCAGGGAGCGCAGATACGCAGTATTTT. This rearrangement joins TRBV5-4 to TRBJ2-3, with D perhaps assigned TRBD1 or TRBD2 (5 bases each). CDR1 and CDR2 (germline): SGHNT, YYREEE (reference sequence). This CDR3 comprises 13 residues. V dropped 6 bases and J dropped 4 bases, with 12 bases sitting between them.

The chain carries TRBV5-6 and TRBJ2-1, with 10 positions matching TRBD1. Looked up from germline, CDR1 is SGHDT and CDR2 is YYEEEE. Trimming took 5 bases from V and 9 from J; bases not matched to a gene: 8. CDR3 length equals 14 residues. CDR3 coding DNA: TGTGCCAGCAGTCAGGGGACAGGGGACCCTGAGCAGTTCTTC. It codes for CASSQGTGDPEQFF.

The chain combines TRBV7-8 with TRBJ2-3; maybe TRBD1 (6 bases). The CDR3 has 15 amino acids. CDR1 is SGHVS, CDR2 FQNEAQ, per germline. Between the trimmed V and J ends, which lost 7 bases and 2 bases, there was a span of 16 bases. The CDR3, as DNA: TGTGCCAGCACTAAAAAACAGGGTTTCACAGATACGCAGTATTTT. This gives the protein CASTKKQGFTDTQYF.

As to this clone: The sample contains more than one DNA sequence encoding this CDR3. The rearrangement links TRBV2 to TRBJ2-5; 8 bases map to TRBD1. V gave up 6 bases and J gave up 5 bases; unmatched junction bases: 5. The CDR3 contains 13 residues. The V gene's germline CDR1 is SNHLY and CDR2 FYNNEI. CDR3 coding DNA: TGTGCCAGCAGCGGCAGGGGGCTTGAGACCCAGTACTTC. Protein product: CASSGRGLETQYF. Combining the CDR3 with reference TRBV2 and TRBJ2-5 gives the whole variable domain EPEVTQTPSHQVTQMGQEVILRCVPISNHLYFYWYRQILGQKVEFLVSFYNNEISEKSEIFDDQFSVERPDGSNFTLKIRSTKLEDSAMYFCASSGRGLETQYFGPGTRLLVL.

The chain recombines TRBV2 with TRBJ1-5, with 8 bases identical to TRBD1. V lost 7 bases, J lost 0 bases, and 5 bases stayed unmatched. The CDR3 contains 15 residues. Germline CDR1 reads SNHLY; CDR2 reads FYNNEI. CDR3 DNA: TGTGCCAGCACCAGGACAGGGAATAGCAATCAGCCCCAGCATTTT. It codes for CASTRTGNSNQPQHF.

The V and J genes are TRBV2 and TRBJ1-5; D is uncertain. The V end lost 6 bases, the J end lost 1 base, and 13 bases lay between the germline ends. The CDR3 has 15 amino acids. Germline V gene data show CDR1 as SNHLY and CDR2 as FYNNEI. As DNA, the CDR3 is TGTGCCAGCAGCTACGACGGAGGGAGCAATCAGCCCCAGCATTTT. Translated, it gives CASSYDGGSNQPQHF.

This chain connects TRBV28 to TRBJ2-1, with D tentatively TRBD2 (5 bases). V was clipped by 2 bases and J by 0 bases, with 14 bases between them. This CDR3 has 17 residues. Germline loops: CDR1 MDHEN, CDR2 SYDVKM. In nucleotides, the CDR3 is TGTGCCAGCAGTTTAGCGGGCCCTGTTTCCTCCTACAATGAGCAGTTCTTC. Translating gives CASSLAGPVSSYNEQFF.

This clone came up a few times. The rearrangement uses TRBV9 and TRBJ2-7; D is possibly TRBD1 (5 bases). From germline, CDR1 is SGDLS and CDR2 YYNGEE. Trimming pared 2 bases from V and 6 bases from J, leaving 15 bases between. This CDR3 contains 14 residues. The CDR3 sequence: CASSVAPGIGEQYF. In nucleotides, the CDR3 is TGTGCCAGCAGCGTGGCTCCAGGGATCGGCGAGCAGTACTTC.

The V call is TRBV28, the J call TRBJ1-5, with D maybe TRBD1 (6 bases). Germline V gene sequence: CDR1 MDHEN, CDR2 SYDVKM. Trimming stripped 6 bases from V and 5 bases from J, with 14 bases between. This CDR3 comprises 14 residues. As DNA, the CDR3 is TGTGCCAGCAGAGAGGACAGCAGATATCAGCCCCAGCATTTT. The encoded protein is CASREDSRYQPQHF.

The gene calls are TRBV27 and TRBJ2-5, with 10 nucleotides matching TRBD1. The germline V gene has CDR1 MNHEY and CDR2 SMNVEV (reference sequence). The CDR3 is 14 amino acids. Losses at the gene ends were 7 bases for V and 5 bases for J; bases not matched to a gene: 7. The CDR3 sequence is CASNRQGATETQYF. In DNA, the CDR3 is TGTGCCAGCAACCGACAGGGGGCGACTGAGACCCAGTACTTC.

This clone turned up a few times. This chain joins TRBV4-2 and TRBJ1-5, with D hard to call. The V gene's germline CDR1 is LGHNA and CDR2 YNFKEQ. Trimming stripped 2 bases from V and 4 bases from J, with 9 bases between. The CDR3 contains 14 residues. DNA of the CDR3: TGTGCCAGCAGCCAATTATGGATTAATCAGCCCCAGCATTTT. Protein sequence: CASSQLWINQPQHF.

The chain employs TRBV4-1 and TRBJ1-2; the match to TRBD1 covers 8 bases. The germline CDR1 and CDR2 sequences are MGHRA and YSYEKL. With 3 bases clipped from V and 6 bases from J, the junction kept 9 bases outside the gene matches. CDR3 length equals 15 residues. The CDR3 nucleotides are TGCGCCAGCAGCCACCCGACAGGGGAGATGGATGGCTACACCTTC. Residues: CASSHPTGEMDGYTF.

The chain recombines TRBV11-2 with TRBJ1-6; 8 positions agree with TRBD1. The CDR3 extends over 15 amino acids. Germline V gene sequence: CDR1 SGHAT, CDR2 FQNNGV. Unmatched junction bases numbered 4, after V lost 5 bases and J lost 4 bases. CDR3 in amino acids: CASSRQGFYNSPLHF. The DNA of the CDR3 is TGTGCCAGCAGCCGACAGGGGTTTTATAATTCACCCCTCCACTTT.

The V call is TRBV27, the J call TRBJ2-7; D uncertain. The germline CDR1 and CDR2 sequences are MNHEY and SMNVEV (reference sequence). The CDR3 spans 13 residues. V lost 3 bases to trimming and J lost 3 bases, with 9 bases between them. The CDR3 nucleotides are TGTGCCAGCAGTTTGGTCAGATACTACGAGCAGTACTTC. Its translation: CASSLVRYYEQYF.

The rearrangement uses TRBV29-1 and TRBJ1-1; no firm D call. This CDR3 spans 12 amino acids. The germline V gene encodes CDR1 SQVTM and CDR2 ANQGSEA. V lost 3 bases, J lost 5 bases, and 10 bases lay in between. CDR3 coding DNA: TGCAGCGTTGATATAACCGGGACTGAAGCTTTCTTT. Translation gives CSVDITGTEAFF.

A remark on this clone: The same CDR3 also results from other DNA sequences found in this sample. The chain combines TRBV6-5 with TRBJ2-5, with TRBD1 matching 10 bases. Germline V CDR1 and CDR2: MNHEY, SVGAGI. The V and J ends lost 6 bases and 4 bases, in that order; junction bases with no gene match: 2. The CDR3 length is 13 residues. The chain's CDR3 is CASRGQGLETQYF. The DNA of the CDR3 is TGTGCCAGCAGGGGACAGGGGTTAGAGACCCAGTACTTC.

The chain carries TRBV30 and TRBJ2-7; TRBD1 aligns across 8 bases. CDR1 and CDR2 from the germline V gene are GTSNPN and SVGIG (reference sequence). V gave up 1 base and J gave up 3 bases; unmatched junction bases: 8. The CDR3 contains 15 residues. Written as DNA, the CDR3 is TGTGCCTGGAGTGGACAGGGGAGGAGGATCTACGAGCAGTACTTC. This translates into CAWSGQGRRIYEQYF.

The rearrangement joins TRBV4-1 to TRBJ2-7; TRBD2 is a possible D gene (5 bases). Germline values: CDR1 MGHRA, CDR2 YSYEKL. Trimming pared 0 bases from V and 0 bases from J, leaving 9 bases between. This CDR3 contains 15 residues. CDR3 sequence reads: CASSQDQGGSYEQYF. The DNA of the CDR3 is TGCGCCAGCAGCCAAGATCAAGGAGGCTCCTACGAGCAGTACTTC.

The V call is TRBV11-2, the J call TRBJ2-5, with TRBD1 matching 8 bases. V lost 5 bases, J lost 3 bases, and 11 bases stayed unmatched. CDR1 is SGHAT, CDR2 FQNNGV, per germline. The CDR3 has 16 amino acids. As DNA, the CDR3 is TGTGCCAGCAGCATCCGGGACAGGCGTCCGGAAGAGACCCAGTACTTC. This codes for CASSIRDRRPEETQYF.